This entry describes one TCR beta chain. What it recognizes is unknown. The germline V gene has CDR1 MRHNA and CDR2 SNTAGT. The CDR3 contains 14 residues. J lost 4 bases, V lost 5 bases, and 3 bases had no gene match. The entry originates in a study of T cells in localized non-small cell lung cancer. Points from the study as a whole: The study sequenced only one region of the tumor. As a result, intratumor heterogeneity could not be excluded and remains possible. Among the tissues sampled, uninvolved adjacent lung had the highest T cell clonality, above tumor. Turning up in adjacent lung were a median approximately 58 of the top 100 tumor clones. There was an association of higher blood T cell density with longer overall survival.

Libraries were prepared by immunoSEQ multiplex PCR; TCRdb keeps only in-frame clonotypes and omits some of them. The sample consists of roughly 17,000 clones, roughly 91% of them appearing once. Sequenced here: peripheral blood, sampled before any cancer treatment. This clonotype was sampled from a male donor at least 60 years old with stage II squamous cell lung carcinoma. V gene TRBV6-4 combines with J gene TRBJ2-3; the match to TRBD2 covers 10 bases. CDR3 nucleotide sequence: TGTGCCAGCAGTCAAGCGGGAGGGTCAGATACGCAGTATTTT. Translating it yields CASSQAGGSDTQYF.